This T cell receptor beta chain was captured in a study of CD8+ T cells in alopecia areata. TCR sequencing used cDNA made by reverse transcription of extracted RNA. The table came from immunoSEQ multiplex PCR; TCRdb's copy has only in-frame clones and leaves some out. In the table there are some 200,000 clones, roughly 60% of which are singletons. The sample's treatment: oral pan-JAK inhibitor, 5-10 mg twice daily. Germline CDR1 and CDR2: PRHDT and FYEKMQ (reference sequence). V was clipped by 5 bases and J by 0 bases, with 11 bases between them. The CDR3 consists of 14 residues. This chain uses TRBV13 with TRBJ2-7; a weak D match, TRBD1 (5 bases). The sequence was collected from a human donor with alopecia areata. Sequencing was performed on CD4+ T cells sorted from blood, taken at week 24, from a patient treated with tofacitinib. In DNA, the CDR3 is TGTGCCAGCAGCCCTCGACAGTTCTCCTACGAGCAGTACTTC. Translated: CASSPRQFSYEQYF.